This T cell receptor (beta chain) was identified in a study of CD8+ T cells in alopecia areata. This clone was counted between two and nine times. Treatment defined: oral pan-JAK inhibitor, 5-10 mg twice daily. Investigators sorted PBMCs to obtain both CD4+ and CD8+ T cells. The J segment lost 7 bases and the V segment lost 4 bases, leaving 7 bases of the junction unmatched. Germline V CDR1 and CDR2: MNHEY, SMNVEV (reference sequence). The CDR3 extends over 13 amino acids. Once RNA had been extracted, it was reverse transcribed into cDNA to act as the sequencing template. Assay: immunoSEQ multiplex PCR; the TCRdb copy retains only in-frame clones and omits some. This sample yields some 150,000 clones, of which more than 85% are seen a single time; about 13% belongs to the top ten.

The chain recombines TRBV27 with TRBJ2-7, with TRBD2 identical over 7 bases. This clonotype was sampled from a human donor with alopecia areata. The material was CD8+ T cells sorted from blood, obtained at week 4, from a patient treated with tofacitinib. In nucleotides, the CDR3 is TGTGCCAGCAGTTCCCGACTAGCTGAAGAGCAGTACTTC. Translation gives CASSSRLAEEQYF.